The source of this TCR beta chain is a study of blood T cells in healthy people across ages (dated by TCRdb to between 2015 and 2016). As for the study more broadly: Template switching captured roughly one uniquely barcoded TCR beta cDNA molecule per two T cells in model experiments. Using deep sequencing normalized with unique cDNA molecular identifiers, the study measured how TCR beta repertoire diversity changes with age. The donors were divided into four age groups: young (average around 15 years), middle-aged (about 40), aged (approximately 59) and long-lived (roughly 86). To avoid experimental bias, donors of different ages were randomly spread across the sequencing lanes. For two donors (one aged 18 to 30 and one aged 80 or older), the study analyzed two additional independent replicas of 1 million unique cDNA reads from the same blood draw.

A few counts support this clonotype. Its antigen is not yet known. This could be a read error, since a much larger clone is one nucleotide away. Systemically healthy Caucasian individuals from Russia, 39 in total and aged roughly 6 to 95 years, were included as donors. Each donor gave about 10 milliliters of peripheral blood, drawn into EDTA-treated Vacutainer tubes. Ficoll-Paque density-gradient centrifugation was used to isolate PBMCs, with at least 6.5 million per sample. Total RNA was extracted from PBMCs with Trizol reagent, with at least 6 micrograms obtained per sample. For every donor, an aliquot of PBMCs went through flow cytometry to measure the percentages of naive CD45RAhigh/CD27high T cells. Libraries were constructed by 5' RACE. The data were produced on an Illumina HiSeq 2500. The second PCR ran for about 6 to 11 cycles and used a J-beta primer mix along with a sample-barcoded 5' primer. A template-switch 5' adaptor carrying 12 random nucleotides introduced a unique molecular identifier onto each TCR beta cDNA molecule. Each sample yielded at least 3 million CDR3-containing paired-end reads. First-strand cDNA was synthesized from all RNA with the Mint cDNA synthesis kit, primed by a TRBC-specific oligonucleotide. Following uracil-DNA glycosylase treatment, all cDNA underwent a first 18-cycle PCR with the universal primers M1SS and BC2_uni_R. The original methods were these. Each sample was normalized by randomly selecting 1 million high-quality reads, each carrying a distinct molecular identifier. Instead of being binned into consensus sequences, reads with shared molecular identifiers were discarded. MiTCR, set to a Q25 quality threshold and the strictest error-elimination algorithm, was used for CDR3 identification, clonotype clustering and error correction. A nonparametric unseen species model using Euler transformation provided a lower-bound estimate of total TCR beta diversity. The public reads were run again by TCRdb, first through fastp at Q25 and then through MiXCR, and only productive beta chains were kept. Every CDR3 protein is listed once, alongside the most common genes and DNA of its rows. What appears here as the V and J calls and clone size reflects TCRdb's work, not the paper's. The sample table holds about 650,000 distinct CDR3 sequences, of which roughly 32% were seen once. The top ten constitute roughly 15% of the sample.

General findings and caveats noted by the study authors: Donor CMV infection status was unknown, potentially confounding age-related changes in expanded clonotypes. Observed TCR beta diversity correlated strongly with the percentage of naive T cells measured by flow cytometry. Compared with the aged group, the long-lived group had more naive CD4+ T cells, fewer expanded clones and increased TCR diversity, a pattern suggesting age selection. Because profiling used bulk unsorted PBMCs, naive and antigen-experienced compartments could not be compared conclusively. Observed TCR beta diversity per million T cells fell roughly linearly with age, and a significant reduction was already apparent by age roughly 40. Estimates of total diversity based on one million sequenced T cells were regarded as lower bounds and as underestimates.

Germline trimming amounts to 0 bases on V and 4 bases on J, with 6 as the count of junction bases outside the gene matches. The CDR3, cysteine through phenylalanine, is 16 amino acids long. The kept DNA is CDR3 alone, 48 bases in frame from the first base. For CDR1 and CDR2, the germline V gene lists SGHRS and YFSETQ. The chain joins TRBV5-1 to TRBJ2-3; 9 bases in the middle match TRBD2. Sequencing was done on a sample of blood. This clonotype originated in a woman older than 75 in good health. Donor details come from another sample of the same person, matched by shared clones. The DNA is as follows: TGCGCCAGCAGCTTGGCGCGAGCGGGGGGAGCAGATACGCAGTATTTT. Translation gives CASSLARAGGADTQYF. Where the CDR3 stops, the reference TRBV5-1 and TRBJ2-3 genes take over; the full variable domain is KAGVTQTPRYLIKTRGQQVTLSCSPISGHRSVSWYQQTPGQGLQFLFEYFSETQRNKGNFPGRFSGRQFSNSRSEMNVSTLELGDSALYLCASSLARAGGADTQYFGPGTRLTVL.